A selection of T cell receptor beta chains follows, all from one sample in a study of cytomegalovirus exposure and HLA in healthy donors. The repertoire was sequenced with immunoSEQ multiplex PCR; TCRdb's copy has only in-frame clones and lacks some. Of 60,000 to 85,000 clones in the sample, 65% to 90% were seen once. Material for sequencing was PBMCs. These receptors originate from a man aged 70 or older in good health and CMV-seropositive. Each CDR3 is given with its conserved first and last residue. D genes are given only for firm matches. Size values are once, few and many counts, or a class for expanded clones, and some rows have none.

>NA|TRBJ1-1|NA|15|TRBV6-6
CASSSNLQGDTEAFF
TGTGCCAGCAGTTCCAACCTTCAAGGGGACACTGAAGCTTTCTTT
>NA|TRBJ2-1|NA|15|TRBV7-6
CASSPGAGSHNEQFF
TGTGCCAGCAGCCCAGGTGCTGGGTCTCACAATGAGCAGTTCTTC
>NA|TRBJ2-1|NA|15|TRBV7-2
CASSLDPGVASEQFF
TGTGCCAGCAGCTTAGATCCAGGGGTGGCCAGTGAGCAGTTCTTC
>NA|TRBJ2-5|TRBD2|14|TRBV27
CASSGLAAQETQYF
TGTGCCAGCTCGGGGCTAGCGGCCCAAGAGACCCAGTACTTC
>NA|TRBJ2-4|NA|14|TRBV5-4
CASSSDSAKNIQYF
TGTGCCAGCAGCTCGGACTCGGCCAAAAACATTCAGTACTTC
>NA|TRBJ1-2|NA|16|TRBV9
CASSVGHSGHSYGYTF
TGTGCCAGCAGCGTAGGCCACTCAGGACACTCCTATGGCTACACCTTC
>NA|TRBJ2-1|NA|14|TRBV27
CASSSGGVYNEQFF
TGTGCCAGCAGTTCAGGTGGTGTTTACAATGAGCAGTTCTTC
>NA|TRBJ1-1|NA|13|TRBV2
CASSAQTATEAFF
TGTGCCAGCAGTGCCCAGACAGCGACTGAAGCTTTCTTT
>NA|TRBJ1-2|TRBD1|15|TRBV5-1
CASSLGTGRIYGYTF
TGCGCCAGCAGCTTGGGGACAGGGAGGATATATGGCTACACCTTC
>NA|TRBJ2-3|TRBD2|15|TRBV5-1
CASSPTGTNTDTQYF
TGCGCCAGCAGCCCGACCGGGACTAACACAGATACGCAGTATTTT
>NA|TRBJ2-3|NA|14|TRBV28
CASKLRVLEDTQYF
TGTGCCAGCAAGCTGCGAGTGTTAGAAGATACGCAGTATTTT
>NA|TRBJ1-5|NA|16|TRBV6-6
CASSWGGINSNQPQHF
TGTGCCAGCAGTTGGGGGGGGATTAATAGCAATCAGCCCCAGCATTTT
>NA|TRBJ1-2|NA|15|TRBV7-6
CAGSLRVGGEGGYTF
TGTGCCGGCAGCTTACGAGTAGGGGGAGAAGGTGGCTACACCTTC
>NA|TRBJ2-3|NA|11|TRBV29-1
CSVGGPDTQYF
TGCAGCGTTGGAGGCCCAGATACGCAGTATTTT
>few|TRBJ2-5|NA|14|TRBV29-1
CSVEDTGTGETQYF
TGCAGCGTTGAAGATACGGGTACGGGAGAGACCCAGTACTTC
>NA|TRBJ2-1|NA|14|TRBV28
CASSFGQVYNEQFF
TGTGCCAGCAGTTTCGGACAAGTCTACAATGAGCAGTTCTTC
>NA|TRBJ1-2|NA|15|TRBV14
CASSQLQGIGYGYTF
TGTGCCAGCAGCCAATTACAGGGTATCGGCTATGGCTACACCTTC
>NA|TRBJ2-7|NA|16|TRBV28
CASSTHPGQMADEQYF
TGTGCCAGCAGCACTCACCCGGGACAAATGGCCGACGAGCAGTACTTC
>NA|TRBJ2-1|NA|14|TRBV29-1
CSVTASPGINEQFF
TGCAGCGTTACCGCTTCACCGGGGATCAATGAGCAGTTCTTC
>NA|TRBJ2-3|NA|14|TRBV5-1
CASSNGLSGDTQYF
TGCGCCAGCAGCAACGGACTGTCGGGAGATACGCAGTATTTT